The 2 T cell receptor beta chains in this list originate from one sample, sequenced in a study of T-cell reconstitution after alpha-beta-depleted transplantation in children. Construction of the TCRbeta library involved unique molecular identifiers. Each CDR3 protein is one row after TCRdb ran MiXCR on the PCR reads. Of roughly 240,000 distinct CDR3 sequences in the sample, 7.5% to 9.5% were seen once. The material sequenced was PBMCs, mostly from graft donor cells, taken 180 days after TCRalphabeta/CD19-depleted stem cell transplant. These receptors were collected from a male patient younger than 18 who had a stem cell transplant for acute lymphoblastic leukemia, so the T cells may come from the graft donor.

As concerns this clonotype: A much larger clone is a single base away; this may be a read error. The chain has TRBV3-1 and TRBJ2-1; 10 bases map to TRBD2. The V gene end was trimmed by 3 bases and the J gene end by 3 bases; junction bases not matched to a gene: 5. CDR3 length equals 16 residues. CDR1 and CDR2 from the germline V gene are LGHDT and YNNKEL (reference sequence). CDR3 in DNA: TGTGCCAGCAGCCATGCCGGACTAGCGGTCTACAATGAGCAGTTCTTC. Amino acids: CASSHAGLAVYNEQFF.

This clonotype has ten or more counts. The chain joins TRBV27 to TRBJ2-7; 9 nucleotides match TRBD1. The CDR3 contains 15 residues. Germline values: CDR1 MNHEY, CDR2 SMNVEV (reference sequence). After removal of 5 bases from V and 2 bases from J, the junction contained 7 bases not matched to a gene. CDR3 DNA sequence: TGTGCCAGCAGTCATACAGGGGGCTCCACCTACGAGCAGTACTTC. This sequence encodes CASSHTGGSTYEQYF.